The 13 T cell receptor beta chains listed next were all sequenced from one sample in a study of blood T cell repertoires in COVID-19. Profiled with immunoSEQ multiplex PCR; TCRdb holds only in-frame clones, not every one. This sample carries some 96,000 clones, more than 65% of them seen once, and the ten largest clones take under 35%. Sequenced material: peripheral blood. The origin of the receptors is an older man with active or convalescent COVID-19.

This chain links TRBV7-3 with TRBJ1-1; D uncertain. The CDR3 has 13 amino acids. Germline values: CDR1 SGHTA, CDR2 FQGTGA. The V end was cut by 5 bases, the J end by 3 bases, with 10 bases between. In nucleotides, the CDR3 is TGTGCCAGCAGCCTACTTCCCGACACTGAAGCTTTCTTT. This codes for CASSLLPDTEAFF.

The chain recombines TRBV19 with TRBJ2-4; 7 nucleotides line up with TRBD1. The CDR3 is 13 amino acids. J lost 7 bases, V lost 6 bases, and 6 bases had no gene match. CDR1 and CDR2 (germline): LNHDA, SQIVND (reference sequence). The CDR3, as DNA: TGTGCCAGTAGAAGCGACAGGGAGAACATTCAGTACTTC. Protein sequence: CASRSDRENIQYF.

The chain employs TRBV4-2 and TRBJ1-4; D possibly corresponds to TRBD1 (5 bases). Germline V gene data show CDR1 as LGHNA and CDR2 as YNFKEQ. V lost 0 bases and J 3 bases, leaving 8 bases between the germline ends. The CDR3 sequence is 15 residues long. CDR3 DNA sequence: TGTGCCAGCAGCCAAGAGGGGGGGGCTAATGAAAAACTGTTTTTT. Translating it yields CASSQEGGANEKLFF.

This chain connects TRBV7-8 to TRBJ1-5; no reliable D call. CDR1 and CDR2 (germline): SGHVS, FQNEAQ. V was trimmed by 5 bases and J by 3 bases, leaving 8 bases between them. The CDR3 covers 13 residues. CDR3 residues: CASSRALNQPQHF. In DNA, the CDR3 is TGTGCCAGCAGCCGAGCCCTCAATCAGCCCCAGCATTTT.

The CDR3 DNA is TGTGCCAGCAGCTTAACGGAGACCACCGGGGAGCTGTTTTTT. Its translation: CASSLTETTGELFF. The chain joins TRBV7-3 to TRBJ2-2, with D uncertain. This CDR3 comprises 14 residues. V shed 0 bases and J shed 4 bases, with 6 bases lying between them. The germline V gene has CDR1 SGHTA and CDR2 FQGTGA.

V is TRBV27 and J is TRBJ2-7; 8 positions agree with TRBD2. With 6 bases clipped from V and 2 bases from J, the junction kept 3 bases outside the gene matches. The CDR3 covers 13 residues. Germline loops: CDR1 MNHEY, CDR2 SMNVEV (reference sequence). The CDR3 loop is CASRRGGPYEQYF. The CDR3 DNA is TGTGCCAGCAGGCGCGGGGGGCCCTACGAGCAGTACTTC.

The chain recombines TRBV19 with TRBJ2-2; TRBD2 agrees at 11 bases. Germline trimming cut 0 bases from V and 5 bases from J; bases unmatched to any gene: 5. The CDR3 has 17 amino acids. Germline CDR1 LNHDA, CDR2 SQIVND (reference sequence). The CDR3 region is CASSIDALAGGTGELFF. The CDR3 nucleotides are TGTGCCAGTAGTATAGATGCTCTAGCGGGAGGAACCGGGGAGCTGTTTTTT.

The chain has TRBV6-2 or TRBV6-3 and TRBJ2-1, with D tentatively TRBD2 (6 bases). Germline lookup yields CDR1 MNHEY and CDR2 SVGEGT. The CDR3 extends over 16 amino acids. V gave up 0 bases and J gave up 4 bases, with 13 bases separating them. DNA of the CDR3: TGTGCCAGCAGTTACTCGAGCGGGTCACTATACAATGAGCAGTTCTTC. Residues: CASSYSSGSLYNEQFF.

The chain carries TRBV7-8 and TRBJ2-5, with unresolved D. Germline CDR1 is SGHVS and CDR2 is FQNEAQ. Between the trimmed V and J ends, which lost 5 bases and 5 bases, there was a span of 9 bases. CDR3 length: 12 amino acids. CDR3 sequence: CASSPTAETQYF. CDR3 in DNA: TGTGCCAGCAGCCCCACCGCGGAGACCCAGTACTTC.

CDR3 nucleotides: TGCGCCAGCAGCTTGATAGTGGGTAGCGAGGCTGAGCAGTTCTTC. Its translation: CASSLIVGSEAEQFF. The genes are TRBV5-1 and TRBJ2-1; perhaps TRBD2 as D (5 bases). This CDR3 is built from 15 residues. The germline V gene has CDR1 SGHRS and CDR2 YFSETQ. V was cut by 1 base and J by 9 bases, with 17 bases left in between.

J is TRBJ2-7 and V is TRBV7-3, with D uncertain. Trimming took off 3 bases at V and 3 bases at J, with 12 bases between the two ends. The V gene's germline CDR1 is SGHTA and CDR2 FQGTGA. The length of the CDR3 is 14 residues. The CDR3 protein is CASSFAPRGYEQYF. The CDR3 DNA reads TGTGCCAGCAGCTTTGCCCCTCGAGGCTACGAGCAGTACTTC.

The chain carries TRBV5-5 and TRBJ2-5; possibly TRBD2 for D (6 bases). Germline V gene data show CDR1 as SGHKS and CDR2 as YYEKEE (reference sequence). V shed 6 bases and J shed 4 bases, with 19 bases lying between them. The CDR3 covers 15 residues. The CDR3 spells CASMVGGGGRETQYF. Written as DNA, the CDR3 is TGTGCCAGCATGGTTGGGGGTGGAGGGAGAGAGACCCAGTACTTC.

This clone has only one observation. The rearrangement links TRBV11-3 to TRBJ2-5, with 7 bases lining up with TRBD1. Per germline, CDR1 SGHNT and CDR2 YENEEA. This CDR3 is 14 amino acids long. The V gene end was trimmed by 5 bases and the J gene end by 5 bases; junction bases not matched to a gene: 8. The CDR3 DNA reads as TGTGCCAGCAGCGGACAGGAAAATGGGGAGACCCAGTACTTC. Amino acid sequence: CASSGQENGETQYF. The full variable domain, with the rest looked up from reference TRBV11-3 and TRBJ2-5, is EAGVVQSPRYKIIEKKQPVAFWCNPISGHNTLYWYLQNLGQGPELLIRYENEEAVDDSQLPKDRFSAERLKGVDSTLKIQPAELGDSAVYLCASSGQENGETQYFGPGTRLLVL.